The 4 T cell receptor beta chains below were found in one sample sequenced in a study of T cell responses to AZD1222 COVID-19 vaccine. Sequencing used immunoSEQ multiplex PCR; TCRdb keeps in-frame clones, though not all of them. The sample lists about 200,000 clones; roughly nine tenths were seen once. This sample comprised peripheral blood, obtained 28 days after the second AZD1222 dose. These receptors originate from an adult who received the AZD1222 COVID-19 vaccine.

V is TRBV4-1 and J is TRBJ2-3, with D perhaps matching TRBD1 (6 bases). In germline, CDR1 is MGHRA, CDR2 YSYEKL. The CDR3 sequence is 16 residues long. The germline V and J ends were trimmed by 1 base and 5 bases, with 16 bases remaining between them. The CDR3 sequence is CASSQGRTVGEDTQYF. The CDR3 coding sequence is TGCGCCAGCAGCCAAGGACGGACAGTCGGGGAAGATACGCAGTATTTT.

The V call is TRBV30, the J call TRBJ1-6; the D gene is possibly TRBD1 (6 bases). Germline CDR1 reads GTSNPN; CDR2 reads SVGIG (reference sequence). The CDR3 loop spans 16 amino acids. Trimming left V 6 bases short and J 0 bases short, with 15 bases between. The CDR3 region has the DNA TGTGCCTGCCGAACAGGGAAAAGCTCCTATAATTCACCCCTCCACTTT. Protein: CACRTGKSSYNSPLHF.

The chain links TRBV7-9 to TRBJ1-1, with a tentative D call TRBD1 (6 bases). The V end was cut by 1 base, the J end by 1 base, with 7 bases between. Germline V lookup: CDR1 SEHNR, CDR2 FQNEAQ (reference sequence). CDR3 length equals 14 residues. The CDR3 bases are TGTGCCAGCAGCTTAGGGGGACAGAACACTGAAGCTTTCTTT. Amino acids: CASSLGGQNTEAFF.

The chain couples TRBV6-1 to TRBJ1-6; no reliable D call. Trimming removed 1 base from V and 11 bases from J, with 12 bases in between. The V gene's germline CDR1 is MNHNS and CDR2 SASEGT. This CDR3 has 14 amino acids. CDR3 protein: CASSEGSAVTPLHF. DNA of the CDR3: TGTGCCAGCAGTGAAGGGTCGGCGGTTACACCCCTCCACTTT.